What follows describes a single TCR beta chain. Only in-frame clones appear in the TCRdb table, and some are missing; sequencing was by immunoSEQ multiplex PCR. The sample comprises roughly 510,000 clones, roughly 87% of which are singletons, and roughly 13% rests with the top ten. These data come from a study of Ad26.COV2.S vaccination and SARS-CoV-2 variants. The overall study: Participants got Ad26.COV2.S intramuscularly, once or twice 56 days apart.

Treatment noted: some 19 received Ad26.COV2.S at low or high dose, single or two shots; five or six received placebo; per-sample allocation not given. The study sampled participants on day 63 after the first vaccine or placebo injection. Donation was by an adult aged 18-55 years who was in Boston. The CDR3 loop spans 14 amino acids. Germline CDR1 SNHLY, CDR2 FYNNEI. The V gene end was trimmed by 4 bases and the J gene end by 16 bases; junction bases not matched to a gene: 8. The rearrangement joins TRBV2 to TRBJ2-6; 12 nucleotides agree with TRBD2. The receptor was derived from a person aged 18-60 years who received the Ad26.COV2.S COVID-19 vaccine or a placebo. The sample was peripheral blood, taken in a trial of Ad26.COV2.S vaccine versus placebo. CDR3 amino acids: CASSVERLAGELTF. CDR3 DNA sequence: TGTGCCAGCAGTGTGGAGAGACTAGCGGGAGAGCTGACTTTC.